This TCR beta chain was recovered during a study of T cells after yellow fever vaccination. Study background: Some fractions had low cell numbers, and these were prepared with SMART-Seq v4 Ultra Low Input. Study observations and caveats: Most primary-vaccination clones recurred post-booster (about 96% CD4, more than 85% CD8).

The TCR cDNA carried a universal primer site and UMIs from 5'RACE template switching. MiXCR was run by TCRdb on the 5' RACE reads, yielding one entry per CDR3 protein. The sample holds a few hundred thousand distinct CDR3 sequences, 3.5% to 4.5% seen once. About this clonotype: No antigen is known for it.

Sequencing used PBMCs, obtained 15 days after the yellow fever booster vaccination. This clonotype was sampled from a man between 18 and 29 years old who received the YFV17D yellow fever vaccine.

The CDR3 DNA sequence: TGTGCCAGCAGTTCGCCGACAGCTTTAAGGGCCTACGAGCAGTACTTC. Translation: CASSSPTALRAYEQYF. This chain links TRBV12-3 or TRBV12-4 with TRBJ2-7; perhaps TRBD1 as D (5 bases). V dropped 4 bases and J dropped 2 bases, with 18 bases sitting between them. The CDR3 totals 16 residues.